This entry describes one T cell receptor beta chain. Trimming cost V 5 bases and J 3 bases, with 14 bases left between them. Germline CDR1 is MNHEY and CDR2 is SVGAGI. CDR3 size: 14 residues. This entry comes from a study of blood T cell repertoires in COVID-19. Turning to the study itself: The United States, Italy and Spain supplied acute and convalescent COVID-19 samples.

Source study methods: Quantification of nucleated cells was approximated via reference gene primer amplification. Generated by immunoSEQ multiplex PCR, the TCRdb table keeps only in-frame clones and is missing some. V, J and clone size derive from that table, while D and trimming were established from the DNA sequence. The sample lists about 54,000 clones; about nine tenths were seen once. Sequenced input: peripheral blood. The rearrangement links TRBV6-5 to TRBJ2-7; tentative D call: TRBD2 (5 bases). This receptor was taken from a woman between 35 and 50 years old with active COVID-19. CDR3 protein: CASSRRARFYEQYF. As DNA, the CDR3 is TGTGCCAGCAGTCGGCGGGCCCGTTTCTACGAGCAGTACTTC.